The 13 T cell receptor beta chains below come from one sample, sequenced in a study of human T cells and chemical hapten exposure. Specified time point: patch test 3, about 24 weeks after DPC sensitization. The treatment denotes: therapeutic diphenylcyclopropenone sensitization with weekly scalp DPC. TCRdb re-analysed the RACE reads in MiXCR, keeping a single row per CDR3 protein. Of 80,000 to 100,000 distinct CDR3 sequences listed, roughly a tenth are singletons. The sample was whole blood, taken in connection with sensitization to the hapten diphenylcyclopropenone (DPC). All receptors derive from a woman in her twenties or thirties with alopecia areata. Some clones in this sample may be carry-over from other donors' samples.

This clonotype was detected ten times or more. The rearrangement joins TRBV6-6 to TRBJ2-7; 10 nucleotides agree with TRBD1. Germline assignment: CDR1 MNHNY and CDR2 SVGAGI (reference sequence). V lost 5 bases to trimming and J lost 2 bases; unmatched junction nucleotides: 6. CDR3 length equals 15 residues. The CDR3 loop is CASSTPGTGAYEQYF. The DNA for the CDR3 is TGTGCCAGCAGTACCCCCGGGACAGGGGCCTACGAGCAGTACTTC.

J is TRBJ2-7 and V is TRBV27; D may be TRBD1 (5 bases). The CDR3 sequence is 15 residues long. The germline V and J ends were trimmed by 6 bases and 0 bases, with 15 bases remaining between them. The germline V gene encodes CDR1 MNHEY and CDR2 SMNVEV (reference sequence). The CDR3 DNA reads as TGTGCCAGCAGCCTCTTTGGGGCTAGCTCCTACGAGCAGTACTTC. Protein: CASSLFGASSYEQYF.

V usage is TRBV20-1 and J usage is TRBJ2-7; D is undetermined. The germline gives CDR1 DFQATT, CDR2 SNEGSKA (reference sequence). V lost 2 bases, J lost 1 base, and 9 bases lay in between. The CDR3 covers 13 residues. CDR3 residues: CSARSGPSYEQYF. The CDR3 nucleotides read TGCAGTGCTAGATCCGGGCCGTCCTACGAGCAGTACTTC.

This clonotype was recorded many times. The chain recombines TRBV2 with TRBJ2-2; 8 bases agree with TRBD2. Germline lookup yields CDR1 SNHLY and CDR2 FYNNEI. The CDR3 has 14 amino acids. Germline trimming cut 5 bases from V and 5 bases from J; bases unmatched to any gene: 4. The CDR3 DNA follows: TGTGCCAGCAGTCGACTAGCGTTAACCGGGGAGCTGTTTTTT. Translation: CASSRLALTGELFF. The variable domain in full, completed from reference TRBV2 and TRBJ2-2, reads EPEVTQTPSHQVTQMGQEVILRCVPISNHLYFYWYRQILGQKVEFLVSFYNNEISEKSEIFDDQFSVERPDGSNFTLKIRSTKLEDSAMYFCASSRLALTGELFFGEGSRLTVL.

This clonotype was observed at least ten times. This CDR3 is CASRRNGGASQETQYF. The CDR3 DNA reads as TGTGCCAGCAGGAGGAACGGGGGGGCATCTCAAGAGACCCAGTACTTC. The J gene is TRBJ2-5, the V gene TRBV6-5, with 8 positions matching TRBD2. The CDR3 is made up of 16 amino acids. CDR1 MNHEY and CDR2 SVGAGI come from the germline V gene. J gave up 2 bases and V 6 bases, and 11 bases lay outside the gene matches.

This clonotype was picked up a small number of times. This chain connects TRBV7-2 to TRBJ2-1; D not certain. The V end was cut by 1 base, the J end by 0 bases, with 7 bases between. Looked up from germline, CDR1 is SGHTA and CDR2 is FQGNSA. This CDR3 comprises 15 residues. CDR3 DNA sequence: TGTGCCAGCAGCTTAGGGGTAAGCTCCTACAATGAGCAGTTCTTC. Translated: CASSLGVSSYNEQFF. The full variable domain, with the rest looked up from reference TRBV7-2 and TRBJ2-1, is GAGVSQSPSNKVTEKGKDVELRCDPISGHTALYWYRQSLGQGLEFLIYFQGNSAPDKSGLPSDRFSAERTGGSVSTLTIQRTQQEDSAVYLCASSLGVSSYNEQFFGPGTRLTVL.

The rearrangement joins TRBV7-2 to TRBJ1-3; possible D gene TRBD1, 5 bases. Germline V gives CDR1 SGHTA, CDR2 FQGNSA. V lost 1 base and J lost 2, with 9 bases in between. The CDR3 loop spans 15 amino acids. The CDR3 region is CASSLVGGPGNTIYF. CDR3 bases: TGTGCCAGCAGCTTAGTGGGGGGTCCTGGAAACACCATATATTTT. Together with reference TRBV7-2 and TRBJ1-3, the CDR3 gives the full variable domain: GAGVSQSPSNKVTEKGKDVELRCDPISGHTALYWYRQSLGQGLEFLIYFQGNSAPDKSGLPSDRFSAERTGGSVSTLTIQRTQQEDSAVYLCASSLVGGPGNTIYFGEGSWLTVV.

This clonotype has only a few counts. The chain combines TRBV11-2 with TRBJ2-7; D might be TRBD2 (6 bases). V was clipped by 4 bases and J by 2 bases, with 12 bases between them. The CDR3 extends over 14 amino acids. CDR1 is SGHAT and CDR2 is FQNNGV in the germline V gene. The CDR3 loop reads CASSSGLTTYEQYF. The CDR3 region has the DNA TGTGCCAGCAGCTCGGGACTGACTACCTACGAGCAGTACTTC.

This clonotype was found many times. The CDR3 nucleotides read TGTGCCAGCAGTTATGGGGGCGGCAATCAGCCCCAGCATTTT. This translates into CASSYGGGNQPQHF. V is TRBV6-6 and J is TRBJ1-5; possibly TRBD1 for D (6 bases). Trimming shortened V by 3 bases and J by 2 bases, and 8 bases separated the two germline ends. This CDR3 is built from 14 residues. Germline loops: CDR1 MNHNY, CDR2 SVGAGI (reference sequence).

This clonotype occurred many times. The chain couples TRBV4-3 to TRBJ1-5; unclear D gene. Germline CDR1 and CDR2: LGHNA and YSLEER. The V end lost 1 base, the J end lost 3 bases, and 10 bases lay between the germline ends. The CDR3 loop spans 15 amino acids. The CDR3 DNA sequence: TGCGCCAGCAGCCAAGGTTCAGGACCCAATCAGCCCCAGCATTTT. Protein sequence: CASSQGSGPNQPQHF.

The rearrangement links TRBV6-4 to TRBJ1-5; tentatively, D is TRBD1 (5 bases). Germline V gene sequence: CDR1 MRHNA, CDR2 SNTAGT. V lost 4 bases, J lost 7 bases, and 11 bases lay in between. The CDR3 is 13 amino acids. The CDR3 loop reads CASSVEWGQPQHF. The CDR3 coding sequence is TGTGCCAGCAGTGTGGAATGGGGCCAGCCCCAGCATTTT.

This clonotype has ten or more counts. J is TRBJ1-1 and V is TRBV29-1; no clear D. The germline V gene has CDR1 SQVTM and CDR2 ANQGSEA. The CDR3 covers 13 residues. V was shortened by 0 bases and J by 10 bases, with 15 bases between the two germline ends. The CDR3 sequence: CSVEDLRADGAFF. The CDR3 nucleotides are TGCAGCGTTGAAGATCTTCGGGCAGACGGAGCTTTCTTT.

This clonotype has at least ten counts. The CDR3: CSASRTSGQQETQYF. The CDR3 coding sequence is TGCAGTGCTAGCAGGACTAGCGGACAACAAGAGACCCAGTACTTC. The V gene is TRBV20-1, the J gene TRBJ2-5, with 10 bases fitting TRBD2. Germline CDR1 is DFQATT and CDR2 is SNEGSKA (reference sequence). The CDR3 is 15 residues long. The V and J ends lost 3 bases and 2 bases, in that order; junction bases with no gene match: 6.